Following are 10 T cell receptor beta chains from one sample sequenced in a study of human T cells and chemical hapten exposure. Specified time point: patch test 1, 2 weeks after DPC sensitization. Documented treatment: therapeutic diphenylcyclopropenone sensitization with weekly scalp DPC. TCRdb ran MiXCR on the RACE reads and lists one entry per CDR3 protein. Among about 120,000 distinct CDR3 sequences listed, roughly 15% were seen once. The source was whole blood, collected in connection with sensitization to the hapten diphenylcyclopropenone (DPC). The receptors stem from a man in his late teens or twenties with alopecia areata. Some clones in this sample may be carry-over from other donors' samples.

Here the CDR3 DNA reads TGTGCCAGCAGTCCACTACAGGGCCCCACCTACGAGCAGTACTTC. Its translation is CASSPLQGPTYEQYF. The rearrangement joins TRBV27 to TRBJ2-7, with D tentatively TRBD1 (6 bases). The germline CDR1 and CDR2 sequences are MNHEY and SMNVEV (reference sequence). V lost 5 bases to trimming and J lost 2 bases, with 16 bases between them. The CDR3 contains 15 residues.

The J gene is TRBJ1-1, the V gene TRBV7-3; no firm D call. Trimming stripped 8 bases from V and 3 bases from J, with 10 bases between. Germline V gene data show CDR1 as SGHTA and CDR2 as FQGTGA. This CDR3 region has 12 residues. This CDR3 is CASEGDDTEAFF. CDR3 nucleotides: TGTGCCAGCGAAGGCGATGACACTGAAGCTTTCTTT.

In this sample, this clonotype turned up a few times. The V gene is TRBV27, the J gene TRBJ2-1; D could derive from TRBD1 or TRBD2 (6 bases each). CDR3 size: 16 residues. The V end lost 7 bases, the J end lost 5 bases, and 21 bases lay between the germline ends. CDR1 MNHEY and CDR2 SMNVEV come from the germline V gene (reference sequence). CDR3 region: CASTLRGGSRHNEQFF. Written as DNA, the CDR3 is TGTGCCAGCACCTTAAGAGGGGGGAGTCGTCACAATGAGCAGTTCTTC.

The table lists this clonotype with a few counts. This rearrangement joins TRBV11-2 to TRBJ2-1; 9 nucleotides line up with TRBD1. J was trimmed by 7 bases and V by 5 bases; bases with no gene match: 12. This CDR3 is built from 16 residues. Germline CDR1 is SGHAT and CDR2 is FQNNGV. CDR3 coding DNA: TGTGCCAGCAGCCCCACCGACAGGGGGGGACATAATGAGCAGTTCTTC. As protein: CASSPTDRGGHNEQFF.

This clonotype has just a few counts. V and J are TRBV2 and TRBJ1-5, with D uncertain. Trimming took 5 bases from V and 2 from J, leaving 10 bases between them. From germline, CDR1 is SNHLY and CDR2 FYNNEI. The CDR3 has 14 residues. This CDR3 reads CASSLRAGNQPQHF. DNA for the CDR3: TGTGCCAGCAGTTTACGAGCGGGCAATCAGCCCCAGCATTTT.

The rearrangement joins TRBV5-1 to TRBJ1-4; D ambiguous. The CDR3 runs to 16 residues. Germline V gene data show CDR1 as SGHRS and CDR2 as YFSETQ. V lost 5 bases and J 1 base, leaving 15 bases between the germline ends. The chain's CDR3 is CASRTAYRGTNEKLFF. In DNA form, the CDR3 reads TGCGCCAGCAGGACTGCTTACCGAGGAACTAATGAAAAACTGTTTTTT.

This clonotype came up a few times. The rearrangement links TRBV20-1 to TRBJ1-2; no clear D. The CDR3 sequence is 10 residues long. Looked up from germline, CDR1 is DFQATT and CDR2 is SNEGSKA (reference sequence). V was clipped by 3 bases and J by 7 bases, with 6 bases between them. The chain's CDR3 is CSASSFGYTF. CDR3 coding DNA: TGCAGTGCTAGCAGTTTTGGCTACACCTTC.

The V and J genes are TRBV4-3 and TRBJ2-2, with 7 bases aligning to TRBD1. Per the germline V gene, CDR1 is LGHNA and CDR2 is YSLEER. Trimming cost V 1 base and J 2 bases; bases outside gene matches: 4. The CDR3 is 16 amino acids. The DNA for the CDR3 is TGCGCCAGCAGCCAAGGAGACAGGGCTAACACCGGGGAGCTGTTTTTT. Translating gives CASSQGDRANTGELFF.

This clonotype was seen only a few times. CDR3 region: CAISEGLGELFF. CDR3 DNA: TGTGCCATCAGTGAAGGACTTGGGGAACTGTTTTTT. The chain carries TRBV10-3 and TRBJ1-4, with D hard to call. The CDR3 runs to 12 residues. Germline V gene lookup returns CDR1 ENHRY and CDR2 SYGVKD. Trimming removed 3 bases at V and 12 bases at J, with 11 bases between.

DNA of the CDR3: TGCGCCAGCAGCCAAACCCGGGACAGGCAGTTCTTC. Protein product: CASSQTRDRQFF. The chain recombines TRBV4-1 with TRBJ2-1; 7 bases line up with TRBD1. J gave up 12 bases and V 2 bases, and 4 bases lay outside the gene matches. Per the germline V gene, CDR1 is MGHRA and CDR2 is YSYEKL. The CDR3 has 12 amino acids.